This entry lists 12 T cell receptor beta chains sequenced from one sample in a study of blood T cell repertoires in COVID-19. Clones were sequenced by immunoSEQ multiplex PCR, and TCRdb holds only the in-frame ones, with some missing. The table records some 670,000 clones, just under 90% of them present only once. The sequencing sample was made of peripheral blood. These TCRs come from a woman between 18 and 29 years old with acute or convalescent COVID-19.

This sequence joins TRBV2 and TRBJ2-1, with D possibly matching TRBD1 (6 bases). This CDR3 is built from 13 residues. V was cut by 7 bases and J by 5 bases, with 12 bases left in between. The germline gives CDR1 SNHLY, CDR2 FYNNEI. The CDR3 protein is CASTFHRDNEQFF. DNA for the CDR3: TGTGCCAGCACCTTCCACAGGGACAATGAGCAGTTCTTC.

The CDR3 is CASSRRQAGNNEKLFF. The CDR3 DNA reads as TGCGCCAGCAGCAGAAGACAGGCCGGGAATAATGAAAAACTGTTTTTT. The chain recombines TRBV5-1 with TRBJ1-4; tentatively, D is TRBD1 (6 bases). The V gene's germline CDR1 is SGHRS and CDR2 YFSETQ. V lost 4 bases to trimming and J lost 4 bases, with 17 bases between them. This CDR3 has 16 amino acids.

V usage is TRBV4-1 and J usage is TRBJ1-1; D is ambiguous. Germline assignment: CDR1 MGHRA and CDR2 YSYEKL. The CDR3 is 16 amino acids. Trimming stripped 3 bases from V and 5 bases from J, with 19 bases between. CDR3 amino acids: CASSHSRWREKTEAFF. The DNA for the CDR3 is TGCGCCAGCAGCCACTCGAGGTGGAGGGAGAAGACTGAAGCTTTCTTT.

The CDR3 region has the DNA TGTGCCAGCAGTGAAGGAGGACTAGCGGGGGGGCGGGAGTTCTTC. It codes for CASSEGGLAGGREFF. The chain recombines TRBV6-1 with TRBJ2-1; the match to TRBD2 covers 15 bases. The length of the CDR3 is 15 residues. Germline V gene data show CDR1 as MNHNS and CDR2 as SASEGT. V was pared by 1 base and J by 14 bases, with 6 bases of the junction left unmatched.

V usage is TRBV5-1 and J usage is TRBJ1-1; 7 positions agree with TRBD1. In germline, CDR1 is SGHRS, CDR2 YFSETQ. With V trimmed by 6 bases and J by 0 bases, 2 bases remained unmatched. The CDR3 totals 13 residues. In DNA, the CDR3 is TGCGCCAGCAAAGGGGGCCTGAACACTGAAGCTTTCTTT. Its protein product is CASKGGLNTEAFF.

The CDR3 coding sequence is TGTGCCAGCAGCCTTTCTAGCGGAGCTTACAATGAGCAGTTCTTC. It is translated as CASSLSSGAYNEQFF. The genes are TRBV9 and TRBJ2-1; 7 bases line up with TRBD2. The CDR3 extends over 15 amino acids. V trimming: 4 bases; J trimming: 4 bases; junction bases outside the gene matches: 8. Per germline, CDR1 SGDLS and CDR2 YYNGEE.

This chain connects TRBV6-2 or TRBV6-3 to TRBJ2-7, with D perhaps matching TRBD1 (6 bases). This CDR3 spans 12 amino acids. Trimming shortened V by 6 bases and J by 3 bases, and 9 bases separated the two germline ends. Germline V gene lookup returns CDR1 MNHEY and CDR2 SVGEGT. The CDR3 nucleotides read TGTGCCAGCAGCCAGGGGCTCTACGAGCAGTACTTC. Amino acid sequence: CASSQGLYEQYF.

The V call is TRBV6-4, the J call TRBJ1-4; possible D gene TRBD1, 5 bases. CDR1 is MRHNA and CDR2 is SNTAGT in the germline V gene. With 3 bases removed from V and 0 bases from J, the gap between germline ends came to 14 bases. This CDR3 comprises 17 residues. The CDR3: CASSEPYRFATNEKLFF. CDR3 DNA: TGTGCCAGCAGTGAACCCTACAGGTTCGCAACTAATGAAAAACTGTTTTTT.

The CDR3, as DNA: TGTGCCAGCAGCGTAGGTGGGGCGCTCACAGATACGCAGTATTTT. It codes for CASSVGGALTDTQYF. The chain links TRBV9 to TRBJ2-3, with D possibly TRBD1 on 5 matching bases. The CDR3 totals 15 residues. The germline CDR1 and CDR2 sequences are SGDLS and YYNGEE. The V end lost 0 bases, the J end lost 2 bases, and 10 bases lay between the germline ends.

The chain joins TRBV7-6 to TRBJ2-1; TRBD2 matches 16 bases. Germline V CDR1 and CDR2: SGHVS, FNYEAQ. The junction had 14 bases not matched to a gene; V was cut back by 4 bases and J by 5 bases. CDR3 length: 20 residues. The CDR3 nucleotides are TGTGCCAGCAGCTCCCGCCTGGGACTAGCGGGGGGGCCTATCAACAATGAGCAGTTCTTC. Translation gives CASSSRLGLAGGPINNEQFF.

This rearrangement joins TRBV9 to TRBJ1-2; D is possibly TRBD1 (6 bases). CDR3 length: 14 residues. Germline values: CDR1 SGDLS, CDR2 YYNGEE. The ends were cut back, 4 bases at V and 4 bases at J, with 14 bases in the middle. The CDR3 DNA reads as TGTGCCAGCAGCTCTGGGGGAGGGGGCTATGGCTACACCTTC. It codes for CASSSGGGGYGYTF.

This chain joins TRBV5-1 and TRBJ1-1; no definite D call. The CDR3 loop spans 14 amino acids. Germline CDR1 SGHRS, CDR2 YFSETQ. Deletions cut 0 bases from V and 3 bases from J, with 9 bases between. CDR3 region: CASSLGGYDTEAFF. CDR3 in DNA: TGCGCCAGCAGCTTGGGAGGGTACGACACTGAAGCTTTCTTT.